Sequencing of this T cell receptor (beta chain) was carried out in a study of monozygotic twins with inflammatory bowel disease. Whole-study results and caveats: The data did not back a single strong IBD-associated clonotype or signal. Fewer clonotypes were shared with others by IBD patients than by healthy twins, especially with disease activity.

CDR1 DFQATT and CDR2 SNEGSKA come from the germline V gene (reference sequence). The CDR3 has 15 residues. A note on this clonotype: Its antigen is still unknown.

Reprocessing the 5' RACE reads, TCRdb reports a single entry for every CDR3 protein and omits DNA. Its table records over 110,000 distinct CDR3 sequences. Blood, around 2.6 ml, was drawn per donor. Whole blood without T cell sorting served as the source of isolated total RNA. This chain connects TRBV20-1 to TRBJ2-7; the D gene TCRdb calls, TRBD2, cannot be checked with no DNA. Sequences were obtained from blood. This TCR came from a human donor with ulcerative colitis or Crohn's disease, or a healthy co-twin of an affected twin (not recorded which). The CDR3 region is CSASPVAGGSYEQYF.